Presented here are 3 T cell receptor beta chains from one specimen sequenced in a study of cytomegalovirus exposure and HLA in healthy donors. The PCR was carried out with 60 Vbeta primers and 13 Jbeta primers. Sequencing was performed with immunoSEQ multiplex PCR; in TCRdb, only in-frame clones are kept and a portion is missing. The sample consists of about 67,000 clones, 75% to 90% of them appearing once. The sequencing input was PBMCs. These receptors came from a young woman in good health and CMV-seropositive.

V gene TRBV7-2 combines with J gene TRBJ1-2; a weak D match, TRBD1 (6 bases). This CDR3 has 16 amino acids. The germline CDR1 and CDR2 sequences are SGHTA and FQGNSA. The V end was cut by 4 bases, the J end by 2 bases, with 17 bases between. In DNA form, the CDR3 reads TGTGCCAGCAGCTCCACGCTTTGGGACACCAACTATGGCTACACCTTC. Amino acids: CASSSTLWDTNYGYTF. The full variable domain, completed using reference TRBV7-2 and TRBJ1-2, is GAGVSQSPSNKVTEKGKDVELRCDPISGHTALYWYRQSLGQGLEFLIYFQGNSAPDKSGLPSDRFSAERTGGSVSTLTIQRTQQEDSAVYLCASSSTLWDTNYGYTFGSGTRLTVV.

This chain uses TRBV29-1 with TRBJ2-2; TRBD1 is a possible D gene (5 bases). The CDR3 is 15 amino acids. Germline V lookup: CDR1 SQVTM, CDR2 ANQGSEA. V dropped 4 bases and J dropped 2 bases, with 14 bases sitting between them. The CDR3 here is CSVVRGSSNTGELFF. In DNA, the CDR3 is TGCAGCGTTGTTAGGGGCAGCTCAAACACCGGGGAGCTGTTTTTT.

The V and J genes are TRBV21-1 and TRBJ2-1; the table's D call TRBD2 went unverified against the DNA. TRBV21-1 is classified as a pseudogene. The CDR3 is made up of 22 amino acids. The CDR3 loop reads CASSKAEKENQGGVGSWHEQFF. CDR3 nucleotide sequence: TGTGCCAGCAGCAAAGCGGAAAAGGAAAATCAAGGAGGTGTAGGAAGTTGGCATGAGCAGTTCTTC.